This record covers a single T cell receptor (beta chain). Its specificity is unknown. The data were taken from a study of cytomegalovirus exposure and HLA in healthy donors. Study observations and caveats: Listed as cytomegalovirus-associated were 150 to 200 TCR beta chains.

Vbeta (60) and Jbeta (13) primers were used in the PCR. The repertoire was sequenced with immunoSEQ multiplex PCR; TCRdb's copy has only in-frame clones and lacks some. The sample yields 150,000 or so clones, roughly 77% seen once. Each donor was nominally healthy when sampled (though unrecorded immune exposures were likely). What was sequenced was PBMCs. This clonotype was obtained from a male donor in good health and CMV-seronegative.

The CDR3 sequence is CASSETGTSGINEQFF. The CDR3, as DNA: TGCGCCAGCAGCGAGACCGGGACTAGCGGGATAAATGAGCAGTTCTTC. The J gene is TRBJ2-1, the V gene TRBV5-1, with TRBD2 matching over 13 bases. CDR1 is SGHRS and CDR2 is YFSETQ in the germline V gene. This CDR3 has 16 amino acids. The J segment lost 7 bases and the V segment lost 4 bases, leaving 8 bases of the junction unmatched.